Presented here are 19 T cell receptor beta chains from one specimen sequenced in a study of CXCR3-negative and CXCR3-positive naive CD8 T cells. It was by 5' RACE with UMI labels that the TRB cDNA libraries were prepared. TCRdb reprocessed the 5' RACE reads, keeping one entry per CDR3 protein, no DNA. The sample spans approximately 88,000 distinct CDR3 sequences; the ten largest clones claim 1.7%. Sequences were obtained from naive CXCR3- CD8+ T cells from blood. The subset: CD45RO-CCR7+CD27+CD95- naive CD8+ T cells lacking CXCR3 (TNR3-). These receptors all stem from a human donor in good health. Some clones in this sample may be carry-over from other donors' samples.

The chain recombines TRBV29-1 with TRBJ2-1; as DNA is missing, the TRBD2 call by TCRdb cannot be tested. Germline V CDR1 and CDR2: SQVTM, ANQGSEA. The CDR3 has 13 amino acids. CDR3 amino acids: CSSSGGGRNEQFF.

The chain uses TRBV29-1 and TRBJ2-1; with no DNA, the TCRdb D assignment of TRBD2 cannot be verified. Looked up from germline, CDR1 is SQVTM and CDR2 is ANQGSEA. The CDR3 totals 18 residues. The CDR3 loop is CSVVGALAGGLNYNEQFF.

V is TRBV18 and J is TRBJ2-5; TCRdb's D call of TRBD1 is untestable without DNA. The CDR3 runs to 16 residues. CDR1 is KGHSH, CDR2 LQKENI, per germline. The CDR3 spells CASSPQRTGLQETQYF. Combining the CDR3 with reference TRBV18 and TRBJ2-5 gives the whole variable domain NAGVMQNPRHLVRRRGQEARLRCSPMKGHSHVYWYRQLPEEGLKFMVYLQKENIIDESGMPKERFSAEFPKEGPSILRIQQVVRGDSAAYFCASSPQRTGLQETQYFGPGTRLLVL.

The chain uses TRBV30 and TRBJ2-1; TCRdb's assignment of TRBD1 cannot be checked, as there is no DNA. The CDR3 spans 14 residues. Germline V gene data show CDR1 as GTSNPN and CDR2 as SVGIG (reference sequence). The CDR3 sequence is CAWNPLEITNEQFF.

This CDR3 reads CASSLGTGGWNEQFF. The rearrangement joins TRBV27 to TRBJ2-1; TCRdb picks TRBD1, but there is no DNA to check that call. Germline CDR1 is MNHEY and CDR2 is SMNVEV (reference sequence). The CDR3 extends over 15 amino acids.

The chain combines TRBV20-1 with TRBJ2-3; TCRdb outputs TRBD1, but without DNA this stays unchecked. The CDR3 loop spans 14 amino acids. Per germline, CDR1 DFQATT and CDR2 SNEGSKA (reference sequence). This CDR3 reads CSAWDRGSWDTQYF.

The rearrangement uses TRBV27 and TRBJ2-1; TCRdb designates TRBD2, a call that cannot be tested without DNA. Germline values: CDR1 MNHEY, CDR2 SMNVEV (reference sequence). This CDR3 contains 13 residues. CDR3: CASSWSEGNEQFF.

This sequence joins TRBV7-3 and TRBJ2-7; TCRdb indicates TRBD1, and absent DNA this call remains unverified. Germline-derived CDR1 and CDR2 are SGHTA and FQGTGA. This CDR3 region has 14 residues. This CDR3 is CASSPSGTVSEQYF.

This chain connects TRBV7-9 to TRBJ2-7. This CDR3 has 13 amino acids. The germline gives CDR1 SEHNR, CDR2 FQNEAQ (reference sequence). CDR3 residues: CAVSLVYDYEQYF.

The chain is built from TRBV20-1 and TRBJ1-3; checking the TCRdb D call of TRBD1 is not possible without DNA. Germline assignment: CDR1 DFQATT and CDR2 SNEGSKA (reference sequence). The CDR3 runs 15 residues. CDR3 sequence: CSARAQATTGNTIYF.

The chain employs TRBV15 and TRBJ2-3. This CDR3 has 14 amino acids. Germline loops: CDR1 LNHNV, CDR2 YYDKDF (reference sequence). The CDR3 protein is CATSRELSTDTQYF.

The chain's CDR3 is CSVQRGSGANVLTF. The chain carries TRBV29-1 and TRBJ2-6; TCRdb indicates TRBD2, and absent DNA this call remains unverified. This CDR3 comprises 14 residues. Per the germline V gene, CDR1 is SQVTM and CDR2 is ANQGSEA.

The CDR3 loop is CASSLSLTRETQYF. The chain uses TRBV27 and TRBJ2-5. CDR3 length equals 14 residues. The germline gives CDR1 MNHEY, CDR2 SMNVEV (reference sequence).

The genes are TRBV28 and TRBJ2-7; there is no DNA to check the TCRdb D call of TRBD1. The CDR3 is made up of 15 amino acids. The germline V gene has CDR1 MDHEN and CDR2 SYDVKM. The CDR3 sequence: CASSRWAGDSYEQYF.

The chain couples TRBV7-9 to TRBJ1-2; TCRdb's assignment of TRBD1 cannot be checked, as there is no DNA. Germline CDR1 reads SEHNR; CDR2 reads FQNEAQ (reference sequence). This CDR3 has 16 residues. Here the CDR3 reads CASSLDGGQGYYGYTF. The variable domain in full, with the rest retrieved from reference TRBV7-9 and TRBJ1-2, is DTGVSQNPRHKITKRGQNVTFRCDPISEHNRLYWYRQTLGQGPEFLTYFQNEAQLEKSRLLSDRFSAERPKGSFSTLEIQRTEQGDSAMYLCASSLDGGQGYYGYTFGSGTRLTVV.

This chain joins TRBV4-3 and TRBJ2-7. The germline gives CDR1 LGHNA, CDR2 YSLEER. The CDR3 has 13 residues. The CDR3 loop reads CASSQVRGYEQYF.

The rearrangement uses TRBV20-1 and TRBJ2-7; as DNA is missing, the TRBD1 call by TCRdb cannot be tested. Germline V gene sequence: CDR1 DFQATT, CDR2 SNEGSKA (reference sequence). CDR3 length: 14 residues. The chain's CDR3 is CSASPPGVDHEQYF.

The V call is TRBV3-1, the J call TRBJ2-5; TCRdb names TRBD1, which stays unverified in the absence of DNA. Germline V CDR1 and CDR2: LGHDT, YNNKEL (reference sequence). The CDR3 length is 15 residues. The CDR3 sequence is CASSQGRQRQETQYF.

The gene calls are TRBV9 and TRBJ2-3; TCRdb's D call of TRBD2 is untestable without DNA. The CDR3 length is 16 residues. Per germline, CDR1 SGDLS and CDR2 YYNGEE. CDR3 protein: CASSVGVSGKTDTQYF.